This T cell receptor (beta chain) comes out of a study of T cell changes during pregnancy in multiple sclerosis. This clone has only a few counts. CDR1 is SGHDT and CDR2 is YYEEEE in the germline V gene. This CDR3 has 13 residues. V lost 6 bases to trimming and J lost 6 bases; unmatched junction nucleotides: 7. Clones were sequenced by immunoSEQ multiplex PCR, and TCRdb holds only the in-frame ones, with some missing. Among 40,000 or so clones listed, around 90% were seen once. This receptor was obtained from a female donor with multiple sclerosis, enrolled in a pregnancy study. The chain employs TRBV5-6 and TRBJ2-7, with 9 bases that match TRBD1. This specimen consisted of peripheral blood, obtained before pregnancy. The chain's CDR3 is CASTMGQGREQYF. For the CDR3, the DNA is TGTGCCAGCACCATGGGACAGGGCCGCGAGCAGTACTTC.